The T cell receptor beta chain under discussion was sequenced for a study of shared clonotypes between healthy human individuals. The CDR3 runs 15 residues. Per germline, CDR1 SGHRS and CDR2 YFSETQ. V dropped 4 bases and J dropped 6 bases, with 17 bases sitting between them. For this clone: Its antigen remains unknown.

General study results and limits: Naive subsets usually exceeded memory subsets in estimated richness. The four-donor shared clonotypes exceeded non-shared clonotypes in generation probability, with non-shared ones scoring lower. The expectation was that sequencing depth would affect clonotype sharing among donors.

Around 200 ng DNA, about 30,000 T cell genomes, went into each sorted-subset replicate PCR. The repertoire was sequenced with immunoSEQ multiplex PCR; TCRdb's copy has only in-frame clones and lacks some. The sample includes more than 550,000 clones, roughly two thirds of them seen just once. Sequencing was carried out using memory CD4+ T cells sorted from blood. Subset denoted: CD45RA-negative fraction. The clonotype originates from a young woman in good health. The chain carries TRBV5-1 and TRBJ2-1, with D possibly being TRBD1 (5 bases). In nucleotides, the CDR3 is TGCGCCAGCAGCAGAAATCAGGTGCAGGGCAATGAGCAGTTCTTC. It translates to CASSRNQVQGNEQFF.